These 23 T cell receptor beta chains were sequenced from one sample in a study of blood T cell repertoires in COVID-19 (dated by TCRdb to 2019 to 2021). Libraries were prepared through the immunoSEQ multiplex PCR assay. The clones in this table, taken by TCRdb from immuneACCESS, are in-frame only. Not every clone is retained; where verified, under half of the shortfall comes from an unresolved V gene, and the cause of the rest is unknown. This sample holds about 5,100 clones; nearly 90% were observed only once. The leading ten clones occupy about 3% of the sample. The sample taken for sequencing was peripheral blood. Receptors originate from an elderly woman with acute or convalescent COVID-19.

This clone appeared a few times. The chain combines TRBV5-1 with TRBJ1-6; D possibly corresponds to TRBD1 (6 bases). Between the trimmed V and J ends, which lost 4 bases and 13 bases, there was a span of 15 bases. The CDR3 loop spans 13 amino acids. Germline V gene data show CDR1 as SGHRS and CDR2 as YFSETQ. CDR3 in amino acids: CASSGTSDPPLHF. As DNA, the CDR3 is TGCGCCAGCAGCGGGACATCGGATCCCCCCCTCCACTTT.

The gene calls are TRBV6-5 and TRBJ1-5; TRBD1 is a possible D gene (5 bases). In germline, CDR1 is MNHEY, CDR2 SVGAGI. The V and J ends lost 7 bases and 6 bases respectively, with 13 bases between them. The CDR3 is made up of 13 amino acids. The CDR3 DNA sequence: TGTGCCAGCAAGGGACTCCTTGGTCAGCCCCAGCATTTT. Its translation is CASKGLLGQPQHF.

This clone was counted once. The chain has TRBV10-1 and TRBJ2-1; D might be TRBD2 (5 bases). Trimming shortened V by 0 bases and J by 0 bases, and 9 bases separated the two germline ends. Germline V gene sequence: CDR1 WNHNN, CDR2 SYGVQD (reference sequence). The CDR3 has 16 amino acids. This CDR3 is CASSESRGLSYNEQFF. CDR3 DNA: TGCGCCAGCAGTGAGTCGAGAGGGCTCTCCTACAATGAGCAGTTCTTC.

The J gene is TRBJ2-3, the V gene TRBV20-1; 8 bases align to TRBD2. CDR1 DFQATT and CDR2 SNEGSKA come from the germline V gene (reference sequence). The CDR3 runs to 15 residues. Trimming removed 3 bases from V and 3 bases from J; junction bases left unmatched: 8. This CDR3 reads CSASWAGGPTDTQYF. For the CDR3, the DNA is TGCAGTGCTAGTTGGGCGGGGGGCCCGACAGATACGCAGTATTTT.

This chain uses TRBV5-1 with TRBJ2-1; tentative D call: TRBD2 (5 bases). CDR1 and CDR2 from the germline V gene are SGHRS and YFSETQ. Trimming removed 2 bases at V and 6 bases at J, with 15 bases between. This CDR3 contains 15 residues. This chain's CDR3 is CASSLVRVGGNEQFF. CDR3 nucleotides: TGCGCCAGCAGCTTAGTAAGGGTCGGAGGCAATGAGCAGTTCTTC.

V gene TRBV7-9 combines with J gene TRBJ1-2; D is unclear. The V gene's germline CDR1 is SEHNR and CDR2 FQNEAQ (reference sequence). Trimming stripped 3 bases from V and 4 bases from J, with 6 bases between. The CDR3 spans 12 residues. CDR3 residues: CASSFQSYGYTF. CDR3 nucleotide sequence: TGTGCCAGCAGCTTTCAATCCTATGGCTACACCTTC. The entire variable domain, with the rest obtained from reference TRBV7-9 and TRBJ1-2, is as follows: DTGVSQNPRHKITKRGQNVTFRCDPISEHNRLYWYRQTLGQGPEFLTYFQNEAQLEKSRLLSDRFSAERPKGSFSTLEIQRTEQGDSAMYLCASSFQSYGYTFGSGTRLTVV.

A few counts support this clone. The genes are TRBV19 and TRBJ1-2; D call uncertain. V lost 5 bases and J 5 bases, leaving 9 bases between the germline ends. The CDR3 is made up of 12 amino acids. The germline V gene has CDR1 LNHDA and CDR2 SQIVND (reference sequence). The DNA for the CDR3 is TGTGCCAGTAGTCAACACCAGTATGGCTACACCTTC. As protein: CASSQHQYGYTF.

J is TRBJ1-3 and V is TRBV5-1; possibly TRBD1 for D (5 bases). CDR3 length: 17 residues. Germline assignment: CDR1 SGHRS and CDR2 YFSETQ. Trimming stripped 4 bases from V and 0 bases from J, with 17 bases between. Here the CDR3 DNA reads TGCGCCAGCAGCGGAAGGACGGGACTGAGCTCTGGAAACACCATATATTTT. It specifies CASSGRTGLSSGNTIYF.

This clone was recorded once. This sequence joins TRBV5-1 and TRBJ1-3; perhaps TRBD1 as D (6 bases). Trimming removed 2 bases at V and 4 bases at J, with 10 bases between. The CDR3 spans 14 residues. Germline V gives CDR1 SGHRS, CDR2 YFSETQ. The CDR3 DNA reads TGCGCCAGCAGCTTACAGGGCACAGGAAACACCATATATTTT. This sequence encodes CASSLQGTGNTIYF.

The CDR3, as DNA: TGTGCCAGTAGTATAGCCATGAACACTGAAGCTTTCTTT. Amino acids: CASSIAMNTEAFF. V usage is TRBV19 and J usage is TRBJ1-1; D ambiguous. Germline V gives CDR1 LNHDA, CDR2 SQIVND (reference sequence). V gave up 1 base and J gave up 0 bases, with 3 bases separating them. The CDR3 totals 13 residues.

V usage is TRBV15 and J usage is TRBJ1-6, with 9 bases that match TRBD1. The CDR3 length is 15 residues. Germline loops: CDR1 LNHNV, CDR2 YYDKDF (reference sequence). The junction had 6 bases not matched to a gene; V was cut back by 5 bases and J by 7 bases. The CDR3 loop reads CATSRRTGENSPLHF. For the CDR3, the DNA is TGTGCCACCAGCCGCAGGACAGGGGAAAATTCACCCCTCCACTTT.

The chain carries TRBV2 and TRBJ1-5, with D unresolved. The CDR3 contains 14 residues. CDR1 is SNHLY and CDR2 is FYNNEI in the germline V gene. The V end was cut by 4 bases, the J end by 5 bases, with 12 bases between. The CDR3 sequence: CASSVAFADQPQHF. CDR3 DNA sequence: TGTGCCAGCAGTGTCGCCTTCGCGGATCAGCCCCAGCATTTT.

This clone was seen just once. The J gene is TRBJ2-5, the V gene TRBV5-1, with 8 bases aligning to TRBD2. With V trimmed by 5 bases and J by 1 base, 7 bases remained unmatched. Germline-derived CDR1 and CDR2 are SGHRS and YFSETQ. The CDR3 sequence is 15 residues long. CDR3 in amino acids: CASSRLAGPQETQYF. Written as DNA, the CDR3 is TGCGCCAGCAGTCGGTTAGCGGGACCCCAAGAGACCCAGTACTTC.

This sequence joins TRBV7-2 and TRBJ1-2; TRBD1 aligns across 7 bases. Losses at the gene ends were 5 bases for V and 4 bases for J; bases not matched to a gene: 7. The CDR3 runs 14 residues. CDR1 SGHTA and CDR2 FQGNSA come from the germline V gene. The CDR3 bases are TGTGCCAGCAGCCAGGTCGGACAGGCCTATGGCTACACCTTC. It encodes CASSQVGQAYGYTF.

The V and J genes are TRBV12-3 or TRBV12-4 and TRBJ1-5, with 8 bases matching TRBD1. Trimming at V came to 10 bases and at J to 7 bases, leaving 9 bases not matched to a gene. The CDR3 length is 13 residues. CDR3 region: CATAGGQWQPQHF. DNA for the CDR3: TGTGCCACCGCAGGGGGCCAGTGGCAGCCCCAGCATTTT.

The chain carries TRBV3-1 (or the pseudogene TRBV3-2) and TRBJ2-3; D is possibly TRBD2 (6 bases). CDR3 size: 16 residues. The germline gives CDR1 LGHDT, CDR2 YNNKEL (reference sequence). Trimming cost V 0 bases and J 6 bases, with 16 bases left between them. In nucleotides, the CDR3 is TGTGCCAGCAGCCAAGATGGGCCGCTAGCGTTGGATACGCAGTATTTT. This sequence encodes CASSQDGPLALDTQYF.

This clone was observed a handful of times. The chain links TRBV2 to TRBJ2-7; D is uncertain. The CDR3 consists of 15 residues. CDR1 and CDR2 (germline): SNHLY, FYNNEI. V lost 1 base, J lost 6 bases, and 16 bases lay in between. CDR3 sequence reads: CASSEEYAFFSEQYF. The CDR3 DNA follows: TGTGCCAGCAGTGAAGAATACGCTTTCTTTAGCGAGCAGTACTTC.

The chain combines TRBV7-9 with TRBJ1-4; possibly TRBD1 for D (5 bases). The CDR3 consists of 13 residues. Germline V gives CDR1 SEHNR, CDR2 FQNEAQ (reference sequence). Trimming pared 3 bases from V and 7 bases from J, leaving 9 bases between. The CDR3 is CASSFNQGEKLFF. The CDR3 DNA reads TGTGCCAGCAGCTTTAACCAGGGTGAAAAACTGTTTTTT. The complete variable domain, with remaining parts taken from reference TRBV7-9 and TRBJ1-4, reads DTGVSQNPRHKITKRGQNVTFRCDPISEHNRLYWYRQTLGQGPEFLTYFQNEAQLEKSRLLSDRFSAERPKGSFSTLEIQRTEQGDSAMYLCASSFNQGEKLFFGSGTQLSVL.

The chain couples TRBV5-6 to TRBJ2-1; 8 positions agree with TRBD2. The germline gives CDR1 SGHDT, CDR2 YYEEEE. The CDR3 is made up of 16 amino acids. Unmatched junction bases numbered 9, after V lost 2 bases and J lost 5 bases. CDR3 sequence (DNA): TGTGCCAGCAGCTTCCCCGGGGGGGCCCCAGACAATGAGCAGTTCTTC. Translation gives CASSFPGGAPDNEQFF. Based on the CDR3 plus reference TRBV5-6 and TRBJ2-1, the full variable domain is DAGVTQSPTHLIKTRGQQVTLRCSPKSGHDTVSWYQQALGQGPQFIFQYYEEEERQRGNFPDRFSGHQFPNYSSELNVNALLLGDSALYLCASSFPGGAPDNEQFFGPGTRLTVL.

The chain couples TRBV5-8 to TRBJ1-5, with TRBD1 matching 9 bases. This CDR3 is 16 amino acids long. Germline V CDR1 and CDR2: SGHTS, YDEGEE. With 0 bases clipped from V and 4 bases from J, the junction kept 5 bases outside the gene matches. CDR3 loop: CASSLVLGTGNQPQHF. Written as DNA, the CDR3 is TGTGCCAGCAGCTTGGTTCTCGGGACAGGGAATCAGCCCCAGCATTTT.

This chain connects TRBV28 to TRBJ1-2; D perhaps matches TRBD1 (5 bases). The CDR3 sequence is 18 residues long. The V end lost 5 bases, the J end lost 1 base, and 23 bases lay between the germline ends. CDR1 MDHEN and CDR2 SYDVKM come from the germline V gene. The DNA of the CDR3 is TGTGCCAGCAGTCCAAAGGGCAGGACGGGGGTTTTTAACTATGGCTACACCTTC. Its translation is CASSPKGRTGVFNYGYTF.

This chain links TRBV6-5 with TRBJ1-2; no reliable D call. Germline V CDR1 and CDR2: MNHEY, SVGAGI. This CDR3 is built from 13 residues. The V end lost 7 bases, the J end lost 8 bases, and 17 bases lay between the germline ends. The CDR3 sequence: CASTLLEGGGYTF. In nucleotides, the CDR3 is TGTGCCAGCACCCTATTGGAGGGTGGCGGCTACACCTTC.

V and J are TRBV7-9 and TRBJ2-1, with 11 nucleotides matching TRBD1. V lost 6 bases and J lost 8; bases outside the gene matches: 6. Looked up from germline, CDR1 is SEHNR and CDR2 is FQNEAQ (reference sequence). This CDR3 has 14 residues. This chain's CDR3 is CASRPTDRGHEQFF. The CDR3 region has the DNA TGTGCCAGCAGACCGACGGACAGGGGGCATGAGCAGTTCTTC.